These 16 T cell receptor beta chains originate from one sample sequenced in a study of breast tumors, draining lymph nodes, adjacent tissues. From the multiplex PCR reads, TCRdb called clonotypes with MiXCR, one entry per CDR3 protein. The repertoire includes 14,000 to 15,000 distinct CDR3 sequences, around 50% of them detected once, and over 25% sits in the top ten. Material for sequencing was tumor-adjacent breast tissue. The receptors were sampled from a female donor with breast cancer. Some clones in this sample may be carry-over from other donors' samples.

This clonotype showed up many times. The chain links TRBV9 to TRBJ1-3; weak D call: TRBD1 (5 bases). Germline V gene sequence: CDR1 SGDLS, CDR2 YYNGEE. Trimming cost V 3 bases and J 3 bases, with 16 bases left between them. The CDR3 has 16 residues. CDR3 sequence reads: CASSANDGADGNTIYF. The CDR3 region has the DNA TGTGCCAGCAGCGCCAATGATGGGGCCGATGGAAACACCATATATTTT.

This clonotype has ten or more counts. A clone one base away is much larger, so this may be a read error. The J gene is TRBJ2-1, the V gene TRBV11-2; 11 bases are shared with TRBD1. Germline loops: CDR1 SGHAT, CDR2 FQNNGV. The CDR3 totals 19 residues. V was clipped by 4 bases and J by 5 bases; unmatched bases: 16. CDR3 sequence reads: CASSWTGGAWREGHNEQFF. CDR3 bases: TGTGCCAGCAGCTGGACAGGGGGCGCATGGCGGGAGGGCCACAATGAGCAGTTCTTC.

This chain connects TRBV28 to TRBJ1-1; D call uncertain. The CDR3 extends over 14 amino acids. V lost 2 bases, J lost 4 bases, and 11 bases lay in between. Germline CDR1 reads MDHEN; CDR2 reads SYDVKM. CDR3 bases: TGTGCCAGCAGTTTACCGGGGTCAGGCACTGAAGCTTTCTTT. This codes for CASSLPGSGTEAFF.

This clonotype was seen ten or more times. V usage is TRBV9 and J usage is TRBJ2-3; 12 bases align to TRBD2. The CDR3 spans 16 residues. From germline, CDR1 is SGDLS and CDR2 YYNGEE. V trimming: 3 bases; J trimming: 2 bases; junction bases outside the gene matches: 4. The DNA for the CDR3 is TGTGCCAGCAGCGCGACTAGCGGGGGACACACAGATACGCAGTATTTT. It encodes CASSATSGGHTDTQYF.

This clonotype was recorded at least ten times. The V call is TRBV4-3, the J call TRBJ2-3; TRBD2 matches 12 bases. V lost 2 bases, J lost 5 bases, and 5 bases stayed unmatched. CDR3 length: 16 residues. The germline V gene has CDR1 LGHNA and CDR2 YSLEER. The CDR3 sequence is CASSQFPSGGVDTQYF. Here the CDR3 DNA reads TGCGCCAGCAGCCAATTTCCTAGCGGGGGGGTAGATACGCAGTATTTT.

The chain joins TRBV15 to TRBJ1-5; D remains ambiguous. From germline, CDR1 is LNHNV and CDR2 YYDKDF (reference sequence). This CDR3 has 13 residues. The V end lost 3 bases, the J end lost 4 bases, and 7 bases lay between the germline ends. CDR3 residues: CATSSQANQPQHF. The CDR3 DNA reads TGTGCCACCAGCAGCCAGGCGAATCAGCCCCAGCATTTT.

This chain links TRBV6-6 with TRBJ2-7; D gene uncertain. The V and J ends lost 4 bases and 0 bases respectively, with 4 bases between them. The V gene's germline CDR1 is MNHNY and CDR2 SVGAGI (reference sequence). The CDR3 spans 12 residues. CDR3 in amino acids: CASSSHSYEQYF. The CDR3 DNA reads TGTGCCAGCAGTTCGCACTCCTACGAGCAGTACTTC.

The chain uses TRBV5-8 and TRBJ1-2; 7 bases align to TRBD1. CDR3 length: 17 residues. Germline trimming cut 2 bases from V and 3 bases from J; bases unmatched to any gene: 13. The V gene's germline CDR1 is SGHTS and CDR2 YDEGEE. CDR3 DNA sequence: TGTGCCAGCAGCTTTTCAAGGCGACAGGGCCCTTACTATGGCTACACCTTC. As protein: CASSFSRRQGPYYGYTF.

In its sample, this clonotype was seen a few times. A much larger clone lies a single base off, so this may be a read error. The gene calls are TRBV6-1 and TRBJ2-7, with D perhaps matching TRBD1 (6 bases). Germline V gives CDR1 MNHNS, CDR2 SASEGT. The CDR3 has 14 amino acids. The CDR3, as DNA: TGTGCCGGCAGTCTTGGCTGGGGGCGCTACGAGCAGTACTTC. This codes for CAGSLGWGRYEQYF.

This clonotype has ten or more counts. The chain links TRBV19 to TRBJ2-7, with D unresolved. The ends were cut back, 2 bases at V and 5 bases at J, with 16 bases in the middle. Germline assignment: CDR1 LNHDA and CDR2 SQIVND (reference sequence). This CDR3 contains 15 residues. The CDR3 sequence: CASSISAPPGDEQYF. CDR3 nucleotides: TGTGCCAGTAGTATATCGGCCCCACCGGGTGACGAGCAGTACTTC.

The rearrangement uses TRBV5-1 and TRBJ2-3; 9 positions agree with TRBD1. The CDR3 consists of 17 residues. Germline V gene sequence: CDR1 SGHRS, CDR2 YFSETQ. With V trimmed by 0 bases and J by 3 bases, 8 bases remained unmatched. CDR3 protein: CASSLAPGTGWTDTQYF. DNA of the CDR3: TGCGCCAGCAGCTTGGCCCCCGGGACAGGGTGGACAGATACGCAGTATTTT. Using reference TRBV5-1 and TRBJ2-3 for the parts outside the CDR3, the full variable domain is KAGVTQTPRYLIKTRGQQVTLSCSPISGHRSVSWYQQTPGQGLQFLFEYFSETQRNKGNFPGRFSGRQFSNSRSEMNVSTLELGDSALYLCASSLAPGTGWTDTQYFGPGTRLTVL.

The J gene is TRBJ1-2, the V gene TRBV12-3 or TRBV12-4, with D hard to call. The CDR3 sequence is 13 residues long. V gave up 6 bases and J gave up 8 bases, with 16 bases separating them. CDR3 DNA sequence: TGTGCCAGCAGCATATCTCGGGTCGGAGGCTACACCTTC. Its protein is CASSISRVGGYTF.

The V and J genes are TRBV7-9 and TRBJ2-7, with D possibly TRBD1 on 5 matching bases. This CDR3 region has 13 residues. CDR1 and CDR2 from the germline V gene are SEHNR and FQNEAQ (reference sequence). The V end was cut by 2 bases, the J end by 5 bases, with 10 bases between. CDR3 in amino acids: CASSLRGIDEQYF. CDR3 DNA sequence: TGTGCCAGCAGCTTAAGGGGTATCGACGAGCAGTACTTC. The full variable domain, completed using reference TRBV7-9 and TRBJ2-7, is DTGVSQNPRHKITKRGQNVTFRCDPISEHNRLYWYRQTLGQGPEFLTYFQNEAQLEKSRLLSDRFSAERPKGSFSTLEIQRTEQGDSAMYLCASSLRGIDEQYFGPGTRLTVT.

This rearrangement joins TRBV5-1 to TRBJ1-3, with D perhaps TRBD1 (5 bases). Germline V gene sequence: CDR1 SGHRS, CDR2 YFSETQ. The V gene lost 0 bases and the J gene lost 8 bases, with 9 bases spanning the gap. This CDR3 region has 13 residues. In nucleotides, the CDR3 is TGCGCCAGCAGCTTGGGGGTGGGACACACCATATATTTT. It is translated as CASSLGVGHTIYF.

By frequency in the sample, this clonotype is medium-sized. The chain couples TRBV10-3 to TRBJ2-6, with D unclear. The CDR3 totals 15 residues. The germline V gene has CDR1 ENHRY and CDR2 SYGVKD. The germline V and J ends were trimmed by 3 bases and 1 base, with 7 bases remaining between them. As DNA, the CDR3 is TGTGCCATCAGTGATGGGCCATCTGGGGCCAACGTCCTGACTTTC. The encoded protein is CAISDGPSGANVLTF.

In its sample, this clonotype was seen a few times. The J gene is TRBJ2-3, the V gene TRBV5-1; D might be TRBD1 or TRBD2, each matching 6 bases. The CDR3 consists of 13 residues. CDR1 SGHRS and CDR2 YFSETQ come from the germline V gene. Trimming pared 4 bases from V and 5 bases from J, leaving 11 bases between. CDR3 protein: CASSGGPQDTQYF. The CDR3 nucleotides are TGCGCCAGCAGCGGGGGGCCTCAAGATACGCAGTATTTT.